Listed below are T cell receptor beta chains from one sample, sequenced in a study of beta chain features in type 1 diabetes. Profiling relied on immunoSEQ multiplex PCR, and the TCRdb table lists in-frame clones only, not all of them. Counted here are fewer than 400,000 clones, roughly a tenth occurring once; the ten biggest clones make up roughly 1%. Sequenced material: central memory CD4+ T cells from blood. The receptors were sampled from a man aged 30-40 years with type 1 diabetes. Each CDR3 is given with its conserved first and last residue. D genes are given only for firm matches. Part of the rows lack a size; the others show once, few, many or a class for expanded clones.

j_call | clone_size | v_call | d_call | cdr3_aa | cdr3_nt
TRBJ1-2 | many | TRBV30 | . | CAWRSERYGYTF | TGTGCCTGGAGGTCAGAAAGATATGGCTACACCTTC
TRBJ1-4 | few | TRBV29-1 | . | CSVESPGQGEKLFF | TGCAGCGTTGAATCCCCGGGACAAGGAGAAAAACTGTTTTTT
TRBJ1-2 | few | TRBV7-2 | . | CASSLTANYGYTF | TGTGCCAGCAGCTTGACAGCTAACTATGGCTACACCTTC
TRBJ2-5 | few | TRBV7-9 | . | CASTFQGRGFQETQYF | TGTGCCAGCACCTTTCAGGGACGGGGATTCCAAGAGACCCAGTACTTC
TRBJ2-1 | many | TRBV7-2 | TRBD2 | CASSPDSGDYNEQFF | TGTGCCAGCAGCCCGGATAGCGGGGACTACAATGAGCAGTTCTTC
TRBJ2-5 | few | TRBV18 | TRBD2 | CASSPRLAGGIQETQYF | TGTGCCAGCTCACCACGACTAGCGGGGGGGATCCAAGAGACCCAGTACTTC
TRBJ2-3 | . | TRBV5-6 | . | CASSLDGGSTDTQYF | TGTGCCAGCAGCTTGGATGGCGGGAGCACAGATACGCAGTATTTT
TRBJ2-3 | few | TRBV2 | . | CASSEVTDTQYF | TGTGCCAGCAGTGAAGTCACAGATACGCAGTATTTT
TRBJ2-6 | . | TRBV7-2 | TRBD1 | CASSVGTAGANVLTF | TGTGCCAGCAGCGTCGGGACAGCGGGGGCCAACGTCCTGACTTTC
TRBJ2-5 | . | TRBV7-9 | . | CASSSTGLLLGETQYF | TGTGCCAGCAGCTCCACCGGACTTCTCCTGGGGGAGACCCAGTACTTC
TRBJ2-6 | many | TRBV5-1 | . | CASSFGFSGANVLTF | TGCGCCAGCAGCTTCGGGTTTTCTGGGGCCAACGTCCTGACTTTC
TRBJ2-1 | . | TRBV7-2 | . | CASSPGTGEQFF | TGTGCCAGCAGCCCAGGGACGGGCGAGCAGTTCTTC
TRBJ1-2 | . | TRBV9 | TRBD1 | CASSAHTGTAYGYTF | TGTGCCAGCAGCGCGCATACCGGGACAGCCTATGGCTACACCTTC
TRBJ2-1 | . | TRBV5-1 | . | CASSLLGTQSGGEQFF | TGCGCCAGCAGCTTACTCGGGACCCAGAGTGGGGGTGAGCAGTTCTTC
TRBJ1-1 | few | TRBV5-6 | TRBD1 | CASSWDRATEAFF | TGTGCCAGCAGTTGGGACAGGGCTACTGAAGCTTTCTTT
TRBJ1-2 | few | TRBV9 | . | CASSPGQLINYGYTF | TGTGCCAGCAGCCCCGGGCAGCTGATTAACTATGGCTACACCTTC
TRBJ2-2 | . | TRBV7-6 | . | CASSLSGELFF | TGTGCCAGCAGCTTAAGCGGGGAGCTGTTTTTT
TRBJ1-2 | few | TRBV28 | TRBD1 | CASRTFGQGVGGYTF | TGTGCCAGCAGGACTTTCGGACAGGGGGTCGGTGGCTACACCTTC
TRBJ1-2 | few | TRBV2 | TRBD1 | CASRRDSGGYTF | TGTGCCAGCAGGAGGGACAGTGGAGGCTACACCTTC
TRBJ1-2 | . | TRBV7-2 | . | CASSLGGLNGYTF | TGTGCCAGCAGCTTAGGAGGATTGAATGGCTACACCTTC
TRBJ2-7 | . | TRBV6-5 | TRBD1 | CASTKPGQVSEQYF | TGTGCCAGCACCAAGCCGGGACAGGTCTCCGAGCAGTACTTC
TRBJ1-4 | few | TRBV7-2 | . | CASSPPGGGYEKLFF | TGTGCCAGCAGCCCCCCCGGGGGCGGGTATGAAAAACTGTTTTTT
TRBJ1-2 | . | TRBV27 | . | CASSLQGNYGYTF | TGTGCCAGCAGCCTCCAGGGGAACTATGGCTACACCTTC
TRBJ2-3 | . | TRBV29-1 | . | CSMGADTQYF | TGCAGCATGGGTGCGGATACGCAGTATTTT
TRBJ1-5 | . | TRBV25-1 | TRBD1 | CASNGDSPRGNQPQHF | TGTGCCAGCAATGGGGACAGCCCGAGGGGCAATCAGCCCCAGCATTTT
TRBJ2-3 | few | TRBV14 | . | CASSLRRGTDTQYF | TGTGCCAGCAGCCTAAGAAGGGGCACAGATACGCAGTATTTT
TRBJ1-1 | many | TRBV29-1 | . | CSVEDVGLLAFF | TGCAGCGTTGAAGATGTGGGATTATTAGCTTTCTTT
TRBJ2-1 | . | TRBV5-6 | . | CASSLWQGSEQFF | TGTGCCAGCAGCTTGTGGCAGGGGAGTGAGCAGTTCTTC
TRBJ2-5 | . | TRBV6-5 | . | CASSYRDPGETQYF | TGTGCCAGCAGTTACCGGGACCCCGGAGAGACCCAGTACTTC
TRBJ2-6 | . | TRBV7-2 | . | CASSSGAPNSGANVLTF | TGTGCCAGCAGCTCCGGGGCGCCAAACTCTGGGGCCAACGTCCTGACTTTC
TRBJ1-2 | many | TRBV7-9 | TRBD1 | CAGISGTGDGGYTF | TGTGCCGGAATATCCGGGACAGGGGATGGAGGCTACACCTTC
TRBJ2-1 | . | TRBV18 | TRBD1 | CASSTGTGGNEQFF | TGTGCCAGCTCAACAGGGACAGGGGGTAATGAGCAGTTCTTC
TRBJ2-5 | . | TRBV18 | TRBD1 | CASSRETGNSGTQYF | TGTGCCAGCTCGCGAGAGACAGGGAACTCCGGGACCCAGTACTTC
TRBJ1-5 | . | TRBV1 | . | CTSSPSMVYSNQPQHF | TGCACCAGCAGCCCCTCGATGGTGTATAGCAATCAGCCCCAGCATTTT
TRBJ1-2 | . | TRBV6-5 | . | CASSYLPTGHHGYTF | TGTGCCAGCAGTTACTTACCCACGGGGCACCATGGCTACACCTTC
TRBJ2-1 | few | TRBV5-4 | TRBD2 | CASTPAQSGGILHEQFF | TGTGCCAGCACCCCGGCACAATCGGGGGGAATACTCCATGAGCAGTTCTTC
TRBJ1-2 | few | TRBV19 | . | CASSNRDYGYTF | TGTGCCAGTAGTAACCGGGACTATGGCTACACCTTC
TRBJ2-3 | . | TRBV29-1 | . | CSVSLSRADTQYF | TGCAGCGTTAGTCTGAGTCGGGCAGATACGCAGTATTTT
TRBJ2-7 | . | TRBV10-2 | . | CASSVGHEQYF | TGCGCCAGCAGTGTAGGGCACGAGCAGTACTTC
TRBJ2-5 | . | TRBV7-9 | TRBD2 | CASSQGLAGEETQYF | TGTGCCAGCAGCCAAGGACTAGCGGGAGAAGAGACCCAGTACTTC
TRBJ1-2 | . | TRBV30 | TRBD1 | CAWGQGAGGYTF | TGTGCCTGGGGGCAGGGGGCAGGCGGCTACACCTTC
TRBJ1-5 | few | TRBV7-2 | . | CASSMRTKGSNQPQHF | TGTGCCAGCAGCATGCGGACAAAGGGGAGCAATCAGCCCCAGCATTTT
TRBJ1-2 | few | TRBV4-3 | TRBD1 | CASSPGQGPYGYTF | TGCGCCAGCAGCCCAGGACAGGGCCCCTATGGCTACACCTTC
TRBJ1-2 | . | TRBV7-2 | . | CASSPPGHPILYGYTF | TGTGCCAGCAGCCCTCCGGGACATCCCATCCTCTATGGCTACACCTTC
TRBJ1-3 | . | TRBV6-6 | . | CASSYGASGNTIYF | TGTGCCAGCAGTTACGGGGCTTCTGGAAACACCATATATTTT
TRBJ1-4 | many | TRBV6-6 | . | CASSYEAGAYEKLFF | TGTGCCAGCAGTTACGAAGCAGGAGCCTATGAAAAACTGTTTTTT
TRBJ2-7 | few | TRBV30 | . | CAWGQGHEQYF | TGTGCCTGGGGTCAGGGCCACGAGCAGTACTTC
TRBJ2-7 | . | TRBV7-2 | TRBD2 | CASSGSGEYEQYF | TGTGCCAGCAGCGGCAGCGGGGAATACGAGCAGTACTTC
TRBJ2-5 | . | TRBV7-2 | . | CASSLDPVRETQYF | TGTGCCAGCAGCTTAGATCCTGTTAGGGAGACCCAGTACTTC
TRBJ1-2 | . | TRBV2 | TRBD1 | CASRETGIRYGYTF | TGTGCCAGCAGGGAGACAGGGATTCGCTATGGCTACACCTTC
TRBJ2-7 | . | TRBV5-1 | TRBD1 | CASSPDGTGGHEQYF | TGCGCCAGCAGCCCGGACGGGACAGGGGGCCACGAGCAGTACTTC
TRBJ2-5 | . | TRBV7-9 | . | CASRAHRDKETQYF | TGTGCCAGCAGGGCTCACCGGGATAAAGAGACCCAGTACTTC
TRBJ2-7 | . | TRBV6-6 | TRBD1 | CASSYGDRRSYEQYF | TGTGCCAGCAGTTACGGGGACAGACGCTCCTACGAGCAGTACTTC
TRBJ1-1 | many | TRBV18 | . | CASSPFDWDTEAFF | TGTGCCAGCTCACCCTTTGATTGGGACACTGAAGCTTTCTTT
TRBJ1-1 | few | TRBV5-1 | . | CASSSRGEGMNTEAFF | TGCGCCAGCAGCTCGAGAGGGGAGGGGATGAACACTGAAGCTTTCTTT